The T cell receptor beta chain described here comes from a study of T cell responses to AZD1222 COVID-19 vaccine. Regarding the study as a whole: Among vaccine-associated CD4 TCRs, coverage spanned spike, with dominance at 160-218 and 743-854. Clonal diversity was possibly underestimated, and white British individuals and females predominated among donors.

Second-dose recipients at about 4 or about 12 weeks were treated as one pooled group. Clones were read by immunoSEQ multiplex PCR, and TCRdb kept only the in-frame ones, dropping some. Of nearly 35,000 clones listed, around 84% are singletons. Comment on this clone: Its antigen is not known.

This TCR derives from an adult who received the AZD1222 COVID-19 vaccine. The sample was peripheral blood, taken 28 days after the second AZD1222 dose.

The CDR3 here is CASTNTDFGGGYTF. The CDR3 region has the DNA TGCGCCAGCACCAATACCGACTTCGGTGGTGGCTACACCTTC. This chain uses TRBV5-1 with TRBJ1-2; D is unclear. The CDR3 is 14 residues long. V lost 6 bases to trimming and J lost 7 bases, with 19 bases between them. The V gene's germline CDR1 is SGHRS and CDR2 YFSETQ.